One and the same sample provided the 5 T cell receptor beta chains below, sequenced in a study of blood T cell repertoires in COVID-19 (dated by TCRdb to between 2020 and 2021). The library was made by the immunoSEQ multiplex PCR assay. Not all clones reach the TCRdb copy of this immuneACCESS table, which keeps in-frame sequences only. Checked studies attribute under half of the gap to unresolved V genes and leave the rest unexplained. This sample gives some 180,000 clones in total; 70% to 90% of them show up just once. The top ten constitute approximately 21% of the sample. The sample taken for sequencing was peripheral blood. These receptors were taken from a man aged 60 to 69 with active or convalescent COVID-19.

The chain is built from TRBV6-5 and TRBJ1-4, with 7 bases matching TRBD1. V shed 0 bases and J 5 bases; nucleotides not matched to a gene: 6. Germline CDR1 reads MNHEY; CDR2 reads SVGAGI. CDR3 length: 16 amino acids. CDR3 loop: CASSYSAQGFNEKLFF. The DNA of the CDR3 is TGTGCCAGCAGTTACTCGGCACAGGGGTTCAATGAAAAACTGTTTTTT.

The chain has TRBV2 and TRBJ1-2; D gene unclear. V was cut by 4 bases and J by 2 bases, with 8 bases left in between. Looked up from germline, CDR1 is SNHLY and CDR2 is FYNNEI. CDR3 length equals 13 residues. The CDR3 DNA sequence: TGTGCCAGCAGTGCCGTCAGAAACTATGGCTACACCTTC. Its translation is CASSAVRNYGYTF.

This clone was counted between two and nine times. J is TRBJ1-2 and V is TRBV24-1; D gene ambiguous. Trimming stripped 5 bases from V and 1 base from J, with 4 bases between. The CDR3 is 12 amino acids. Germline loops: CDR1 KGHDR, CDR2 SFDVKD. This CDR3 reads CATSAGNYGYTF. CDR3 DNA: TGTGCCACCAGTGCGGGTAACTATGGCTACACCTTC.

The chain's CDR3 is CASSREQNEAFF. DNA of the CDR3: TGTGCCAGCAGCCGGGAGCAGAATGAAGCTTTCTTT. The chain joins TRBV5-4 to TRBJ1-1; D is unresolved. CDR1 is SGHNT and CDR2 is YYREEE in the germline V gene (reference sequence). V was pared by 4 bases and J by 7 bases, with 11 bases between. The length of the CDR3 is 12 residues.

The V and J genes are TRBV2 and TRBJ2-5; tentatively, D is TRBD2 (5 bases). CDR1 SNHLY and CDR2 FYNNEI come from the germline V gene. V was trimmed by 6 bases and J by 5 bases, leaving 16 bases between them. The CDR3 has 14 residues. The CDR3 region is CASSRDPKKETQYF. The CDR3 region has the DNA TGTGCCAGCAGCCGGGATCCTAAGAAGGAGACCCAGTACTTC.